The rows below give T cell receptor beta chains drawn from one sample of a study of metastatic and nonmetastatic thyroid tumors. TCRdb reanalyzed the PCR reads with MiXCR. Among about 16,000 clones, around 13% were seen once, and the ten largest hold approximately 30%. Material: blood. These receptors were taken from a female donor with papillary thyroid cancer or a benign thyroid nodule (not recorded which). Some clones in this sample may be carry-over from other donors' samples. Both conserved end residues are part of each CDR3. The order of the fields is CDR3 length, V gene, clone size, J gene, D gene, CDR3 protein, CDR3 DNA. The D gene is left open where the match is weak. Size is omitted from some rows. Given values are once, few, many or a class for expanded clones.

13	TRBV5-8	many	TRBJ1-3	NA	CASSSSVRNTIYF	TGTGCCAGCAGCTCCTCGGTGCGAAACACCATATATTTT
14	TRBV5-6	many	TRBJ2-7	TRBD1	CASSPDRVTYEQYF	TGTGCCAGCAGCCCAGACAGGGTTACCTACGAGCAGTACTTC
14	TRBV28	few	TRBJ2-7	NA	CASSNAHSYNEQYF	TGTGCCAGCAGTAACGCCCACAGTTACAATGAGCAGTACTTC
11	TRBV25-1	few	TRBJ2-7	NA	CASGGGYEQYF	TGTGCCAGCGGAGGGGGTTACGAGCAGTACTTC
16	TRBV3-1	many	TRBJ1-4	TRBD1	CASSQYRGSTNEKLFF	TGTGCCAGCAGCCAGTACAGGGGGTCAACTAATGAAAAACTGTTTTTT
16	TRBV28	NA	TRBJ2-3	NA	CAISILRSLGDQPQYF	TGTGCCATCAGTATCCTAAGGAGCCTGGGTGATCAGCCCCAGTATTTT
12	TRBV29-1	many	TRBJ2-3	NA	CSVVGATDTQYF	TGCAGCGTTGTGGGGGCCACAGATACGCAGTATTTT
14	TRBV19	few	TRBJ2-7	TRBD1	CASSLGQGDYEQYF	TGTGCCAGTAGTTTGGGACAGGGCGACTACGAGCAGTACTTC
16	TRBV3-1	many	TRBJ1-3	NA	CASTRLGGSAGNTIYF	TGTGCCAGCACCCGCTTAGGGGGAAGCGCTGGAAACACCATATATTTT
16	TRBV19	many	TRBJ2-7	TRBD1	CASSMGAGTGGYEQYF	TGTGCCAGTAGTATGGGAGCGGGGACAGGGGGCTACGAGCAGTACTTC
14	TRBV6-2/TRBV6-3	few	TRBJ2-7	NA	CASSYSSGVYEQYF	TGTGCCAGCAGTTACTCTTCAGGGGTCTACGAGCAGTACTTC
11	TRBV4-2	many	TRBJ2-3	NA	CASSQSGTQYF	TGTGCCAGCAGCCAGTCTGGTACGCAGTATTTT
15	TRBV6-1	many	TRBJ2-6	NA	CASMEDLSGANVLTF	TGTGCCAGCATGGAGGACCTCTCTGGGGCCAACGTCCTGACTTTC
15	TRBV11-2	NA	TRBJ2-1	NA	CASSLDRGAYNEQFF	TGTGCCAGCAGCTTAGACAGGGGAGCCTACAATGAGCAGTTCTTC
12	TRBV6-5	NA	TRBJ2-7	NA	CASSYVNYEQYF	TGTGCCAGCAGTTACGTCAACTACGAGCAGTACTTC
14	TRBV7-6	many	TRBJ2-7	NA	CASSLGAGSYEQYF	TGTGCCAGCAGCTTGGGAGCGGGCTCCTACGAGCAGTACTTC
13	TRBV5-8	once	TRBJ2-1	NA	CASGDFSYNEQFF	TGTGCCAGCGGGGACTTCTCCTACAATGAGCAGTTCTTC
15	TRBV28	NA	TRBJ1-6	TRBD1	CASTYMGQLRSPLHF	TGTGCCAGCACCTACATGGGACAGCTCAGATCACCCCTCCACTTT
18	TRBV6-5	many	TRBJ1-1	TRBD1	CASSYSRAGGADSTEAFF	TGTGCCAGCAGTTACAGTCGGGCAGGGGGTGCTGACTCCACTGAAGCTTTCTTT
15	TRBV7-3	NA	TRBJ2-1	NA	CASSSTPVQVYEQFF	TGTGCCAGCAGCTCGACACCGGTACAGGTCTATGAGCAGTTCTTC
14	TRBV7-9	many	TRBJ1-1	TRBD1	CASSLQGENTEAFF	TGTGCCAGCAGCTTACAGGGGGAGAACACTGAAGCTTTCTTT
14	TRBV19	many	TRBJ2-3	TRBD1	CASSIDPDRGHGYF	TGTGCCAGTAGTATAGACCCGGACAGGGGGCATGGGTATTTT
16	TRBV5-4	many	TRBJ2-7	TRBD2	CASSSEGLATTYEQYF	TGTGCCAGCAGCTCGGAAGGACTAGCGACCACCTACGAGCAGTACTTC
15	TRBV5-1	many	TRBJ2-2	TRBD1	CASSPGTGGPGELFF	TGCGCCAGCAGTCCCGGGACAGGGGGCCCCGGGGAGCTGTTTTTT